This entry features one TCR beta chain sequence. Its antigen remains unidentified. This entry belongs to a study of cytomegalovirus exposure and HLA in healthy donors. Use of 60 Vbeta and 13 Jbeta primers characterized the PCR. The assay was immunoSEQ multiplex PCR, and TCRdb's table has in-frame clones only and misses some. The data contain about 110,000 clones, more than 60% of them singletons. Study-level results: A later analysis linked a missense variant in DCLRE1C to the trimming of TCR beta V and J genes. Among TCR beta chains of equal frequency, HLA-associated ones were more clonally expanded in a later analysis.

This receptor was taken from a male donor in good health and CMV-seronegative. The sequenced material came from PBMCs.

This CDR3 reads CASSSPGLPGNEQFF. The CDR3 DNA sequence: TGCGCCAGCAGCAGCCCGGGACTCCCCGGAAATGAGCAGTTCTTC. V and J are TRBV5-1 and TRBJ2-1, with D perhaps TRBD2 (6 bases). The V gene's germline CDR1 is SGHRS and CDR2 YFSETQ. Between the trimmed V and J ends, which lost 4 bases and 7 bases, there was a span of 18 bases. The CDR3 extends over 15 amino acids. The complete variable domain, with remaining parts taken from reference TRBV5-1 and TRBJ2-1, reads KAGVTQTPRYLIKTRGQQVTLSCSPISGHRSVSWYQQTPGQGLQFLFEYFSETQRNKGNFPGRFSGRQFSNSRSEMNVSTLELGDSALYLCASSSPGLPGNEQFFGPGTRLTVL.